This TCR beta chain was retrieved from a study of shared clonotypes between healthy human individuals. Measured with immunoSEQ multiplex PCR; TCRdb has only the in-frame clones, and not every one. The profile shows more than 400,000 clones, approximately 95% of them singletons. Germline V gene sequence: CDR1 LNHDA, CDR2 SQIVND (reference sequence). This CDR3 region has 14 residues. The trim removed 7 bases at V and 2 bases at J, leaving 2 bases unmatched. This clone was seen a few times. Its target is not known. Findings and limits, study-wide: How much donors shared clonotypes was expected to be affected by sequencing depth. Naive subsets generally exceeded memory subsets in estimated richness.

This receptor was taken from a woman in her twenties or thirties in good health. The sample was naive CD4+ T cells sorted from blood. The subset is: CD45RA+ positively selected. The chain employs TRBV19 and TRBJ1-5; TRBD1 aligns across 10 bases. CDR3 bases: TGTGCCAGTACGGGGACAGGGGGCAATCAGCCCCAGCATTTT. Protein product: CASTGTGGNQPQHF.